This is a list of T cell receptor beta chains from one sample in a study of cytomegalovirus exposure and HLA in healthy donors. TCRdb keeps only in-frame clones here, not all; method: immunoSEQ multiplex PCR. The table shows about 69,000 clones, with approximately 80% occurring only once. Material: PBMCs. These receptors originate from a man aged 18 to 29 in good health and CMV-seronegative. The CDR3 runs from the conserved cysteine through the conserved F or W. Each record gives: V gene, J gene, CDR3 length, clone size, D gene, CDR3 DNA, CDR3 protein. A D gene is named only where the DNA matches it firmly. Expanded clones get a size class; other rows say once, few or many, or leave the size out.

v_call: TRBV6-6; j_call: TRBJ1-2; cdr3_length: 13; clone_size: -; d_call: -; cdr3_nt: TGTGCCAGCAGTTACTGGGGGGGCGGGGGCTACACCTTC; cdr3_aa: CASSYWGGGGYTF
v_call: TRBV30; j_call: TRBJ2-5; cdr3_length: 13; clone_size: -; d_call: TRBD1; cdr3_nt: TGTGCCTGGAGTGGCAGGGGGCAAGAGACCCAGTACTTC; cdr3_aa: CAWSGRGQETQYF
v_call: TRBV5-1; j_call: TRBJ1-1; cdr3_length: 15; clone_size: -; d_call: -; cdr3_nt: TGCGCCAGCAGCTCGGGGGGGGCTTATAACACTGAAGCTTTCTTT; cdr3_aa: CASSSGGAYNTEAFF
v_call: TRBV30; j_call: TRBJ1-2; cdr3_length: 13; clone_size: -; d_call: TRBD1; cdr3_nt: TGTGCCTGGAGTGTAGGGACAGGGGGCGGCTACACCTTC; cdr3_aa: CAWSVGTGGGYTF
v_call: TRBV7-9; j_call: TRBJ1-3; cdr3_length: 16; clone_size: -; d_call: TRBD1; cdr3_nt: TGTGCCAGCAGCACCAACAGGGGTGGTTTAGGAAACACCATATATTTT; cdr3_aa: CASSTNRGGLGNTIYF
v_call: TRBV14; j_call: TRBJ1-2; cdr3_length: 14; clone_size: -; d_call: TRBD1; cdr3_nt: TGTGCCAGCAGCCAAGATGGGCAGGGGGCTGGTTACACCTTC; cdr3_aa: CASSQDGQGAGYTF
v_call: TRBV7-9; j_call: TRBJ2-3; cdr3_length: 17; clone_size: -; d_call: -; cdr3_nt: TGTGCCAGCAGCTTAGTGCTGTCTAGCTGGGGCACAGATACGCAGTATTTT; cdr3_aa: CASSLVLSSWGTDTQYF
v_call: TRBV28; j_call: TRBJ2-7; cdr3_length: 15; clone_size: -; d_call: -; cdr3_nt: TGTGCCAGCGGAAAGGCGGGTGGCGGGGTGAACGAGCAGTACTTC; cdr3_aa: CASGKAGGGVNEQYF
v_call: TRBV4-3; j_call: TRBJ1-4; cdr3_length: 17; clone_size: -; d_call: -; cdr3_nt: TGCGCCAGCAGCCAAGAGATGGGACGAGGGGGGGATGAAAAACTGTTTTTT; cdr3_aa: CASSQEMGRGGDEKLFF
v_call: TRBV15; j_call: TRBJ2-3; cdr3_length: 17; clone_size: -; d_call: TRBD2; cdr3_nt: TGTGCCACCAGCAGAGATCAACTAGCGGGGGGCACAGATACGCAGTATTTT; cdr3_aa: CATSRDQLAGGTDTQYF
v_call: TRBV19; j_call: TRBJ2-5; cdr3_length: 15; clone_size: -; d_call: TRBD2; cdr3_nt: TGTGCCAGTAGCGATCGGGCTAGCGGGGAAGAGACCCAGTACTTC; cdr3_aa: CASSDRASGEETQYF
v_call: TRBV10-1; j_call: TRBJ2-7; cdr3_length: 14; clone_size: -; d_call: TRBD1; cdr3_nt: TGCGCCAGCACCTTGGACAGGTTTGGTTACGAGCAGTACTTC; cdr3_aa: CASTLDRFGYEQYF
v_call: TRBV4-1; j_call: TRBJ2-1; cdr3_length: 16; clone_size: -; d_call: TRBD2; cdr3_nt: TGCGCCAGCAGCCAGAGGGGACTAGCGGGGGAAGGTGAGCAGTTCTTC; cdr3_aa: CASSQRGLAGEGEQFF
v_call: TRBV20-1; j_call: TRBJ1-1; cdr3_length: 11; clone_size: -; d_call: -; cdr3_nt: TGCAGTGCTGGCGGACAATCTGAAGCTTTCTTT; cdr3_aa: CSAGGQSEAFF
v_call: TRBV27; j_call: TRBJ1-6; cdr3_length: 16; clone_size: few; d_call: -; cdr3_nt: TGTGCCAGCAGCCTCCGGGGTGGCTCCTATAATTCACCCCTCCACTTT; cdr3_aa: CASSLRGGSYNSPLHF
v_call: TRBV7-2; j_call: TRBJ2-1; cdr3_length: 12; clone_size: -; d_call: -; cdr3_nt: TGTGCCAGCAGCTTAGGGGGAGATGAGCAGTTCTTC; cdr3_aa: CASSLGGDEQFF
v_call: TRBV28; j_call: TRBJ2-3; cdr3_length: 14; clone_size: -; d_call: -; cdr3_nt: TGTGCCAGCAGTTTATCTCGACGGGGGGATACGCAGTATTTT; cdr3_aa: CASSLSRRGDTQYF
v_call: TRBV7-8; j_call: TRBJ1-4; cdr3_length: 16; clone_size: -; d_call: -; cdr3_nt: TGTGCCAGCAGCCGCGAGGTCGGCCTGGTAAATGAAAAACTGTTTTTT; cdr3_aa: CASSREVGLVNEKLFF
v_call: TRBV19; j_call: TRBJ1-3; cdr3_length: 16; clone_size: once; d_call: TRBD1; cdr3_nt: TGTGCCAGTACCAAGAAGGGACAGCTCTCTGGAAACACCATATATTTT; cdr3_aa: CASTKKGQLSGNTIYF
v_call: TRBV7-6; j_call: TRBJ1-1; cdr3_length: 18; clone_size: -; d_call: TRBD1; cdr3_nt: TGTGCCAGCAGCTCAAGGGACAGGGGGCCTTTGGGGACCACTGAAGCTTTCTTT; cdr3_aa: CASSSRDRGPLGTTEAFF
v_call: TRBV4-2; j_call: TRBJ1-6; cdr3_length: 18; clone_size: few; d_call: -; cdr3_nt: TGTGCCAGCAGCCAAGAAGTTAGCGCAGGGGTAGGCAATTCACCCCTCCACTTT; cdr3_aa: CASSQEVSAGVGNSPLHF
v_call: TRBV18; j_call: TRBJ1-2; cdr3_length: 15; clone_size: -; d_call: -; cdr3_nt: TGTGCCAGCTCACGAGACAGGCCAGCTAACTATGGCTACACCTTC; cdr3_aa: CASSRDRPANYGYTF
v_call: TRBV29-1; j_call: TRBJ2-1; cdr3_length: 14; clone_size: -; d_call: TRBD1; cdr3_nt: TGCAGCGTTGAAGGACAGGGATCTGGCAATGAGCAGTTCTTC; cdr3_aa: CSVEGQGSGNEQFF
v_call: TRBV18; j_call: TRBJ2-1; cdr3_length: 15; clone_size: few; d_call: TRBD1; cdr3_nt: TGTGCCAGCTCACCACCCACCCGACAGGGCAATGAGCAGTTCTTC; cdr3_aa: CASSPPTRQGNEQFF
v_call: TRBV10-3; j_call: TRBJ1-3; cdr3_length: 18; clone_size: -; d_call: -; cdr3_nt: TGTGCCATCAGTGAGTCGAGGCAGGGGCCGTACTCTGGAAACACCATATATTTT; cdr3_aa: CAISESRQGPYSGNTIYF
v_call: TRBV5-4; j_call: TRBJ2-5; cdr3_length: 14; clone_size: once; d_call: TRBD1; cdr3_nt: TGTGCCAGCAGCGGGAACAGGGGACAGAGGACCCAGTACTTC; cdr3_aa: CASSGNRGQRTQYF
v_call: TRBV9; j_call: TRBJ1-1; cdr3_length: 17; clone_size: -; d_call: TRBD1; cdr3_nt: TGCGCCAGCAGCGTACGTGGACAGGGGTGGGGCGACACTGAAGCTTTCTTT; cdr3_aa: CASSVRGQGWGDTEAFF
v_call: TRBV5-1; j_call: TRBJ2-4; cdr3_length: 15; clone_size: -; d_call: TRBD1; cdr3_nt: TGCGCCAGCAGCCACGGGGACAGGGTAGGGGACATTCAGTACTTC; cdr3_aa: CASSHGDRVGDIQYF
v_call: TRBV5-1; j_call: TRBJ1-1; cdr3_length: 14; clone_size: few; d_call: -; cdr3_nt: TGCGCCAGCTGGGGGGGGCGGATGAACACTGAAGCTTTCTTT; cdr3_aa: CASWGGRMNTEAFF
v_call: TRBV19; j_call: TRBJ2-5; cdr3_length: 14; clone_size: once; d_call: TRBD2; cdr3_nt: TGTGCCAGTAGTAGCGGGGGGGCCCAAGAGACCCAGTACTTC; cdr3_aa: CASSSGGAQETQYF
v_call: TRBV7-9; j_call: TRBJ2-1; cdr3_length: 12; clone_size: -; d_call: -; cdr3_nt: TGTGCCAGCAGCTCGGGTTGGGATGAGCAGTTCTTC; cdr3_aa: CASSSGWDEQFF
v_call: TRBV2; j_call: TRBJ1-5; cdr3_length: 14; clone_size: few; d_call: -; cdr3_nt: TGTGCCAGCAGTGAAGTGCAGGGCAATCAGCCCCAGCATTTT; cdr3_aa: CASSEVQGNQPQHF
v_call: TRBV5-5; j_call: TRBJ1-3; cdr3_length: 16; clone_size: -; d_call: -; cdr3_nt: TGTGCCAGCAGCTTCCAACAGGGCTTCTCTGGAAACACCATATATTTT; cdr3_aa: CASSFQQGFSGNTIYF
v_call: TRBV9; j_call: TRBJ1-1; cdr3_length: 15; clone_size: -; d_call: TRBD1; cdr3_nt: TGTGCCAGCAGCCTAGGGGCAGGGGGCGGCACTGAAGCTTTCTTT; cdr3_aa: CASSLGAGGGTEAFF
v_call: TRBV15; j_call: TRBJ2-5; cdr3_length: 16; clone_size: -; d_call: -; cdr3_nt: TGTGCCACCAGCAGAGGAGAACAGAGCAGCCAGGAGACCCAGTACTTC; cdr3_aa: CATSRGEQSSQETQYF
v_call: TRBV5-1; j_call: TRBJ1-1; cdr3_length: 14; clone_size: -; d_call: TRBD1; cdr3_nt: TGCGCCAGCAGCCTCGGGACAGGGCGGGTTGAAGCTTTCTTT; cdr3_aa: CASSLGTGRVEAFF
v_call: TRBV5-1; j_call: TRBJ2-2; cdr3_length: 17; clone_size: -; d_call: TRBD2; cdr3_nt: TGCGCCAGCAGCTTAAGGGCTAGCGGGGGATCCACCGGGGAGCTGTTTTTT; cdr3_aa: CASSLRASGGSTGELFF
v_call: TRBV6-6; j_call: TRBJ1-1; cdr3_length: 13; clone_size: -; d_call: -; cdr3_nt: TGTGCCAGCACCGCGGCTGTGGGCACTGAAGCTTTCTTT; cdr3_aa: CASTAAVGTEAFF
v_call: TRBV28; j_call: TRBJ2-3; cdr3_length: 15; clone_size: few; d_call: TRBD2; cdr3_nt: TGTGCCAGCAGTCGACTCCGGGAGGGCACAGATACGCAGTATTTT; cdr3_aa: CASSRLREGTDTQYF